This TCR beta chain is drawn from a study of beta chain features in type 1 diabetes. Across the study: Examination spanned around 110 million sorted cells from all samples. General observations from the study: TCRB CDR3s were moderately but significantly shorter in Type 1 diabetes patients in all four CD4+ subsets. Any role of HLA type in TCRB rearrangement remained unresolved here. PCR might favor shorter templates, equally in patients and controls.

This clone was seen only a few times. Antigen: not known. Every isolated RNA sample was fully reverse transcribed, so sequencing captured expressed TCRB transcripts. Deep immunoSEQ sequencing covered naive, central memory and regulatory T cell samples. TCRdb's table, derived via immunoSEQ multiplex PCR, lists solely in-frame clones and lacks some. The table records over 200,000 clones, roughly a tenth of them present only once. The CDR3 is 16 amino acids. The junction had 5 bases not matched to a gene; V was cut back by 3 bases and J by 1 base. Germline assignment: CDR1 SEHNR and CDR2 FQNEAQ (reference sequence).

The source is a man younger than 45 with type 1 diabetes. The V and J genes are TRBV7-9 and TRBJ2-1; 8 bases are a match to TRBD1. Sequencing input: naive CD4+ T cells from blood. CDR3 sequence: CASSFGQGPSYNEQFF. For the CDR3, the DNA is TGTGCCAGCAGCTTTGGACAGGGCCCTTCCTACAATGAGCAGTTCTTC.